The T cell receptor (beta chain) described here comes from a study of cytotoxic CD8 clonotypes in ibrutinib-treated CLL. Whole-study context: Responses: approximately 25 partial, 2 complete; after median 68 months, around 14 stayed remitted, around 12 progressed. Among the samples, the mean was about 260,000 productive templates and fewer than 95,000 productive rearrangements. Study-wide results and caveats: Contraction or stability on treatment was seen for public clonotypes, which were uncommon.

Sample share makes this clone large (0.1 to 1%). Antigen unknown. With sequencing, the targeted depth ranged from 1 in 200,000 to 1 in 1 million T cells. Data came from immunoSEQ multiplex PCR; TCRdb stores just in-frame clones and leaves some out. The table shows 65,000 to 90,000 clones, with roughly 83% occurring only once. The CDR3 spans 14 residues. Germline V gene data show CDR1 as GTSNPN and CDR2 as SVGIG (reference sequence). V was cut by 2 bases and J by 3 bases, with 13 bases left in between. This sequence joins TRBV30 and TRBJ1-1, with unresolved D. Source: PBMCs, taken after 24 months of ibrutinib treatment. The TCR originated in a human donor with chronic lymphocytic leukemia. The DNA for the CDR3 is TGTGCCTGGAGTCCCGACCCCGTTTACACTGAAGCTTTCTTT. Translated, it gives CAWSPDPVYTEAFF.